The clone carrying this T cell receptor (beta chain) was seen repeatedly, ten times or more. Its antigen remains unidentified. These data belong to a study of T cell clones after liver transplantation. Study-wide context: Without induction therapy, subjects received standard immunosuppression until 12-24 months post-transplant. Patients counted as tolerant after at least one year off all immunosuppression, enzymes not exceeding twice normal.

Assay: immunoSEQ multiplex PCR; the TCRdb copy retains only in-frame clones and omits some. The sample includes more than 95,000 clones, approximately 78% of them seen just once. Study-level results: Graft donor-reactive T cells possibly entered the graft instead of undergoing deletion. A significant post-transplant drop in circulating graft-donor-reactive CD4 TCRbeta sequences occurred in most of the 8 subjects.

The receptor was isolated from a human donor who received a liver transplant. The sequencing used CD4+ T cells from blood, collected before liver transplant.

The CDR3 loop reads CASNTRRSSSYNEQFF. The CDR3 region has the DNA TGTGCCAGCAATACCAGGAGATCCAGCTCCTACAATGAGCAGTTCTTC. This sequence joins TRBV6-6 and TRBJ2-1; D unclear. Germline assignment: CDR1 MNHNY and CDR2 SVGAGI (reference sequence). The V and J ends lost 7 bases and 0 bases respectively, with 16 bases between them. This CDR3 has 16 amino acids.